The clone carrying this T cell receptor beta chain has a count of ten or more. Time point given: persistent/refractory GD, antithyroid drugs over 5 years with positive TRAb. With RNA extracted from PBMCs as input, the TCR library was made. TCR beta libraries were built with iRepertoire HTBI primers and Arm-PCR of CDR3 regions. TCRdb independently ran MiXCR on the multiplex PCR reads; one entry per CDR3 protein. The sample holds around 460,000 distinct CDR3 sequences, about 22% seen once. This sample is drawn from a study of regulatory T cells in long-lasting Graves disease. V was shortened by 7 bases and J by 5 bases, with 18 bases between the two germline ends. The CDR3 is 15 amino acids. Germline CDR1 reads MDHEN; CDR2 reads SYDVKM.

The chain uses TRBV28 and TRBJ1-5; maybe TRBD1 (6 bases). The receptor was isolated from a female donor with Graves disease. The sequenced sample was peripheral blood mononuclear cells (PBMCs), obtained when the disease was refractory, from a patient treated with antithyroid drugs. In DNA form, the CDR3 reads TGTGCCAGCACCCCCCGCAGGGGTCCCTATCAGCCCCAGCATTTT. The encoded protein is CASTPRRGPYQPQHF.